This T cell receptor (beta chain) is drawn from a study of cytomegalovirus exposure and HLA in healthy donors. Overall study findings and caveats: The authors later linked a missense DCLRE1C variant to TCR beta V- and J-gene trimming. An apparent linkage of common viral pathogens to several of the most significant clusters emerged in a later analysis.

The PCR ran on 60 Vbeta and 13 Jbeta primers. The data were produced by immunoSEQ multiplex PCR, yet TCRdb's version contains in-frame clones alone and is incomplete. Recorded here are roughly 57,000 clones; the top ten clones represent around 12%. Worth noting for this clone: Its target is not known.

V was trimmed by 6 bases and J by 5 bases, leaving 13 bases between them. Per the germline V gene, CDR1 is SEHNR and CDR2 is FQNEAQ (reference sequence). This CDR3 is 14 amino acids long. The chain links TRBV7-9 to TRBJ2-2; D gene unclear. Sequencing input: PBMCs. The sequence derives from a man aged 18-30 years in good health and CMV-seropositive. CDR3 DNA: TGTGCCAGCAGAAACGGTGAGAGGACCGGGGAGCTGTTTTTT. Its protein product is CASRNGERTGELFF.